This T cell receptor (beta chain) was sequenced for a study of early stage breast cancer tumors. J lost 4 bases, V lost 5 bases, and 13 bases had no gene match. Germline CDR1 SEHNR, CDR2 FQNEAQ (reference sequence). The CDR3 length is 16 residues. Clones were sequenced by immunoSEQ multiplex PCR, and TCRdb holds only the in-frame ones, with some missing. The top ten hold 9.5% to 15% of the sample, which has about 28,000 clones, more than 80% seen once. The V call is TRBV7-9, the J call TRBJ2-7, with 8 bases fitting TRBD2. Sequenced sample: blood. The source is a person aged 55 to 70 with breast cancer. The CDR3 loop reads CASSHHPLAGTYEQYF. The CDR3 region has the DNA TGTGCCAGCAGCCATCATCCCTTAGCGGGAACATACGAGCAGTACTTC. Together with reference TRBV7-9 and TRBJ2-7, the CDR3 gives the full variable domain: DTGVSQNPRHKITKRGQNVTFRCDPISEHNRLYWYRQTLGQGPEFLTYFQNEAQLEKSRLLSDRFSAERPKGSFSTLEIQRTEQGDSAMYLCASSHHPLAGTYEQYFGPGTRLTVT.